The rows below give T cell receptor beta chains drawn from one sample of a study of T cell repertoires in cytomegalovirus infection. TCRdb independently ran MiXCR on the reads; one entry per CDR3 protein. This table has 450,000 to 600,000 distinct CDR3 sequences, 10% to 12% appearing once. Sequences were obtained from PBMCs. The origin of the receptors is a human donor in good health (CMV status not recorded). Some clones in this sample may be carry-over from other donors' samples. The CDR3 runs from the conserved cysteine through the conserved F or W. D genes are given only for firm matches. Where a row states a size, it is once, few, many or the class of an expanded clone; other rows omit it.

J | size | V | D | DNA | CDR3
TRBJ2-7 | - | TRBV6-2/TRBV6-3 | - | TGTGCCAGCAGCTCCGACATGGTGGCCTACGAGCAGTACTTC | CASSSDMVAYEQYF
TRBJ1-1 | many | TRBV2 | - | TGTGCCAGCAGTGAAGCGCGGACCACCGGCACTGAAGCTTTCTTT | CASSEARTTGTEAFF
TRBJ2-2 | many | TRBV29-1 | - | TGCAGCGTAGGGGGGAACACCGGGGAGCTGTTTTTT | CSVGGNTGELFF
TRBJ2-1 | few | TRBV27 | - | TGTGCCAGCAGCCCCGGGGGAAGAGAGCAGTTCTTC | CASSPGGREQFF
TRBJ1-5 | many | TRBV6-6 | - | TGTGCCAGCAGTTACCGCAATCAGCCCCAGCATTTT | CASSYRNQPQHF
TRBJ2-1 | few | TRBV4-1 | - | TGCGCCAGCAGCCAAGATCGCGGTCTCGAGCAGTTCTTC | CASSQDRGLEQFF
TRBJ2-7 | many | TRBV4-2 | TRBD1 | TGTGCCAGCAGCCAAGCCGGGACAGGGGTCTACGAGCAGTACTTC | CASSQAGTGVYEQYF
TRBJ1-6 | - | TRBV5-4 | TRBD1 | TGTGCCAGCAGCTTGGAGACAGGGGGACCCCTCCACTTT | CASSLETGGPLHF
TRBJ1-1 | many | TRBV9 | - | TGTGCCAGCAGCGTGTCTATTGGGGCGAACACTGAAGCTTTCTTT | CASSVSIGANTEAFF
TRBJ2-1 | many | TRBV5-1 | - | TGCGCCAGCAGCTTGGTGCCAGGCCCCAATGAGCAGTTCTTC | CASSLVPGPNEQFF
TRBJ2-1 | many | TRBV3-1 | - | TGTGCCAGCAGCCTGTCCGCGACCACCGACAATGAGCAGTTCTTC | CASSLSATTDNEQFF
TRBJ2-3 | many | TRBV28 | - | TGTGCCAGCATCTCGGGTTCCCTGATCCCTACGCAGTATTTT | CASISGSLIPTQYF
TRBJ2-6 | few | TRBV12-3/TRBV12-4 | - | TGTGCCAGCAAATCGGGGTCAGCGGGTAGCTCTGGGGCCAACGTCCTGACTTTC | CASKSGSAGSSGANVLTF
TRBJ1-4 | many | TRBV7-8 | - | TGTGCCAGCAGCTTAGTCACAGGAATTAATGAAAAACTGTTTTTT | CASSLVTGINEKLFF
TRBJ2-5 | many | TRBV28 | TRBD1 | TGTGCCAGCAGCCTGGGACAGCAAGAGACCCAGTACTTC | CASSLGQQETQYF
TRBJ2-7 | few | TRBV6-6 | - | TGTGCCAGCAGAAATGCCCGAAACCCCTACGAGCAGTACTTC | CASRNARNPYEQYF
TRBJ1-2 | many | TRBV7-3 | - | TGTGCCAGCAGCATGTCGGGGGATGACTATGGCTACACCTTC | CASSMSGDDYGYTF
TRBJ2-5 | - | TRBV19 | TRBD2 | TGTGCCAGTAGTGGCGGGGGTGGCGGGCGAGAGACCCAGTACTTC | CASSGGGGGRETQYF
TRBJ1-5 | - | TRBV19 | - | TGTGCCAGTAGTATGGCGTCAGGGGTAGACCAGCCCCAGCATTTT | CASSMASGVDQPQHF
TRBJ2-7 | many | TRBV20-1 | - | TGCAGTGCCCCCCGGTGGGCTAGCGCACCAGAATTCTCCTACGAGCAGTACTTC | CSAPRWASAPEFSYEQYF
TRBJ2-5 | many | TRBV7-9 | - | TGTGCCAGCAGCTCCGGCCGCGAGGAGACCCAGTACTTC | CASSSGREETQYF
TRBJ2-3 | many | TRBV7-2 | TRBD1 | TGTGCCAGCAGCCTTAGAGGGGTGGGGACAGGGTGGTCAGATACGCAGTATTTT | CASSLRGVGTGWSDTQYF
TRBJ2-3 | few | TRBV7-7 | - | TGTGCTAGCAGCTTAGGCGTTGGCAGGGGTGCAGATACGCAGTATTTT | CASSLGVGRGADTQYF
TRBJ2-1 | once | TRBV18 | TRBD1 | TGTGCCAGCTCACCGGGACAGGCTCGGAATGAGCAGTTCTTC | CASSPGQARNEQFF
TRBJ2-2 | many | TRBV7-2 | - | TGTGCCAGCAGCCTTATGGGTGGCGGCACCGGGGAGCTGTTTTTT | CASSLMGGGTGELFF
TRBJ2-2 | few | TRBV10-2 | - | TGCGCCAGCAGAAACAAAGACGTCGGGGAGCTGTTTTTT | CASRNKDVGELFF
TRBJ1-5 | many | TRBV12-3/TRBV12-4 | - | TGTGCCAGCAGTTTTCTAGGGGGAAGAGGCAATCAGCCCCAGCATTTT | CASSFLGGRGNQPQHF
TRBJ2-7 | many | TRBV5-4 | - | TGTGCCAGCAGCCCCCCTTTTAAGAATGAGCAGTACTTC | CASSPPFKNEQYF
TRBJ1-6 | many | TRBV3-1 | TRBD1 | TGTGCCAGCAGCCCGGACAGGGTCGGAGGGTCGGTCTGGAATTCACCCCTCCACTTT | CASSPDRVGGSVWNSPLHF
TRBJ1-1 | many | TRBV28 | TRBD1 | TGTGCCAGCACATTCGGTCTTCCGGGACAGGGAGGCGCTGAAGCTTTCTTT | CASTFGLPGQGGAEAFF
TRBJ1-3 | many | TRBV6-1 | TRBD1 | TGTGCCAGCAGTCAGGGGGGTTTCGCTGGAAACACCATATATTTT | CASSQGGFAGNTIYF
TRBJ2-7 | many | TRBV7-9 | TRBD2 | TGTGCCAGCAGCTTAACAGCGGGATTTAACGGGGAGCAGTACTTC | CASSLTAGFNGEQYF
TRBJ1-5 | many | TRBV6-1 | - | TGTGCCAGCATTCGAAGGGATTTGGCGGCTGATAGCAATCAGCCCCAGCATTTT | CASIRRDLAADSNQPQHF
TRBJ1-4 | few | TRBV3-1 | - | TGTGCCAGCCAGGCCAACAGGGACGAAAAACTGTTTTTT | CASQANRDEKLFF
TRBJ2-1 | many | TRBV7-8 | - | TGTGCCAGCAGCCTATTCACGTCTTACAATGAGCAGTTCTTC | CASSLFTSYNEQFF
TRBJ2-2 | few | TRBV3-1 | TRBD1 | TGTGCCAGCAGCCAATTCACAGGGGGCTCCGGGGAGCTGTTTTTT | CASSQFTGGSGELFF
TRBJ1-2 | many | TRBV7-8 | - | TGTGCCAGCAGCTTATCAGGAGTCGGCTATGGCTACACCTTC | CASSLSGVGYGYTF
TRBJ2-3 | many | TRBV28 | - | TGTGCCAGCAGGGGACGGGCCTATAGGAGTACAGATACGCAGTATTTT | CASRGRAYRSTDTQYF
TRBJ1-2 | - | TRBV13 | - | TGTGCCAGCAGCACCCGGGGGATTCAGCTCGGCTACACCTTC | CASSTRGIQLGYTF
TRBJ1-1 | few | TRBV11-3 | TRBD1 | TGTGCCAGCAGCTCAAAGAACAGGGGGAGGACTGAAGCTTTCTTT | CASSSKNRGRTEAFF
TRBJ2-7 | once | TRBV20-1 | - | TGCAGTGCATTGCGGTCGGGGCGGCTCTACGAGCAGTACTTC | CSALRSGRLYEQYF
TRBJ1-1 | many | TRBV7-2 | - | TGTGCCAGCACCGAGAGAGGGGGGATTACTGAAGCTTTCTTT | CASTERGGITEAFF
TRBJ2-3 | many | TRBV15 | TRBD2 | TGTGCCACCAGTTATAGCGGGGGGTTCACAGATACGCAGTATTTT | CATSYSGGFTDTQYF
TRBJ1-4 | - | TRBV5-4 | TRBD1 | TGTGCCAGCAGCTTGGAAGGGACAGCGGGTGAAAAACTGTTTTTT | CASSLEGTAGEKLFF
TRBJ2-2 | many | TRBV11-2 | - | TGTGCCAGCAGCTTAAGGGGGCGGGGGAAGAACACCGGGGAGCTGTTTTTT | CASSLRGRGKNTGELFF
TRBJ1-1 | many | TRBV7-9 | - | TGTGCCAGCAGCCCCGGGGGGGAGACTGAAGCTTTCTTT | CASSPGGETEAFF
TRBJ1-1 | - | TRBV12-5 | - | TGTGCTAGTGGTTTGGGTGACGGAGGGATCGTGGAGTTT | CASGLGDGGIVEF
TRBJ2-4 | - | TRBV20-1 | - | TGCAGTGCCGTTCTACTAGCCAAAAACATTCAGTACTTC | CSAVLLAKNIQYF
TRBJ2-5 | many | TRBV12-3/TRBV12-4 | - | TGTGCCAGCAGTTTATCAGGACTTGGGCAAGAGACCCAGTACTTC | CASSLSGLGQETQYF
TRBJ2-1 | many | TRBV7-7 | - | TGTGCTAGCAGCCCCGCCGGGAGCGGCGATGAGCAGTTCTTC | CASSPAGSGDEQFF
TRBJ1-2 | many | TRBV19 | - | TGTGCCAGTAGTATAGCCCTGGGCTCCTATTCTAACTATGGCTACACCTTC | CASSIALGSYSNYGYTF
TRBJ2-7 | many | TRBV7-8 | - | TGTGCCAGCAGCTTCGGGCAGGGGTGGGCCTACGAGCAGTACTTC | CASSFGQGWAYEQYF
TRBJ2-1 | many | TRBV12-3/TRBV12-4 | TRBD2 | TGTGCCAGCAGTTTAAATCCTCTAGCGGGGAATATGAGAGAGCAGTTCTTC | CASSLNPLAGNMREQFF
TRBJ1-2 | - | TRBV20-1 | - | TGCAGTGCTCCAGACTTCTATGGCTACACCTTC | CSAPDFYGYTF
TRBJ2-2 | few | TRBV12-3/TRBV12-4 | - | TGTGCCAGCAGTTTAGCGGGGGGACGCGTGACCGGGGAGCTGTTTTTT | CASSLAGGRVTGELFF
TRBJ2-7 | many | TRBV28 | TRBD2 | TGTGCCAGCAGTTTACGCAACAGGGGTCCTAGCGGGAGGAACTACGAGCAGTACTTC | CASSLRNRGPSGRNYEQYF
TRBJ1-2 | few | TRBV4-1 | - | TGCGCCAGCAGCCAAGATAGCGCGGGAGGCCGCTTGGGCTACACCTTC | CASSQDSAGGRLGYTF